Only a few counts were recorded for the clone carrying this T cell receptor (beta chain). Antigen unknown. The library put unique molecular identifiers onto individual cDNA molecules. TCRdb ran MiXCR on the RACE reads and lists one entry per CDR3 protein. The sample consists of about 42,000 distinct CDR3 sequences, around 8.9% of them appearing once. Germline assignment: CDR1 SGHNT and CDR2 YYREEE (reference sequence). Between the trimmed V and J ends, which lost 0 bases and 7 bases, there was a span of 17 bases. The CDR3 has 16 amino acids. This record belongs to a study of human T cells and chemical hapten exposure. Turning to the study itself: Recorded diagnoses among the mostly female patients were alopecia areata, totalis or universalis.

As for time point: patch test 2, 6 weeks after DPC sensitization. The treatment was: therapeutic diphenylcyclopropenone sensitization with weekly scalp DPC. Blood draws came before every patch-test application. Study results and caveats: TCRs at high frequency, those above 1 in 1000, did not change with DPC sensitization.

The sequence was collected from a woman between 35 and 50 years old with alopecia areata. Some clones in this sample may be carry-over from other donors' samples. The source material was whole blood, sampled in connection with sensitization to the hapten diphenylcyclopropenone (DPC). The chain carries TRBV5-4 and TRBJ2-1, with D unresolved. The DNA of the CDR3 is TGTGCCAGCAGCTTGGGGGCCGAATTGGGATGGAATGAGCAGTTCTTC. Protein: CASSLGAELGWNEQFF.